Listed below are T cell receptor beta chains from one sample, sequenced in a study of blood T cell repertoires in COVID-19. The data were produced by immunoSEQ multiplex PCR, yet TCRdb's version contains in-frame clones alone and is incomplete. The repertoire has about 280,000 clones, roughly 85% of them found once; the top ten carry 8% to 9.5%. Sequencing was done on a sample of peripheral blood. These receptors came from a woman aged 50 to 60 who had recovered from COVID-19. Both conserved end residues are part of each CDR3. D genes are given only for firm matches. Size is stated for part of the rows, as once, few or many counts, or as a class when the clone is expanded.

clone size: .
V gene: TRBV7-9
D gene: .
J gene: TRBJ2-5
CDR3 DNA: TGTGCCAGCAGCTCGCCCTTCAGGGTCAGGACCCAGTACTTC
CDR3 protein: CASSSPFRVRTQYF

clone size: .
V gene: TRBV10-3
D gene: TRBD1
J gene: TRBJ2-3
CDR3 DNA: TGTGCCATCAGCACCGGGACAGGGACCACAGATACGCAGTATTTT
CDR3 protein: CAISTGTGTTDTQYF

clone size: .
V gene: TRBV18
D gene: .
J gene: TRBJ2-3
CDR3 DNA: TGTGCCAGCTCACCGCTTACAGGGGAGGCAGATACGCAGTATTTT
CDR3 protein: CASSPLTGEADTQYF

clone size: few
V gene: TRBV18
D gene: .
J gene: TRBJ1-5
CDR3 DNA: TGTGCCAGCTCACCCGCCGGGAAGGGGCCCCAGCATTTT
CDR3 protein: CASSPAGKGPQHF

clone size: once
V gene: TRBV5-6
D gene: .
J gene: TRBJ2-5
CDR3 DNA: TGTGCCAGCAGCCCGGGGAGGCAAGAGACCCAGTACTTC
CDR3 protein: CASSPGRQETQYF

clone size: .
V gene: TRBV27
D gene: TRBD2
J gene: TRBJ2-1
CDR3 DNA: TGTGCCAGCAGTCCACGGGGGGGGTTAGCGGCATACAATGAGCAGTTCTTC
CDR3 protein: CASSPRGGLAAYNEQFF

clone size: once
V gene: TRBV14
D gene: TRBD1
J gene: TRBJ1-1
CDR3 DNA: TGTGCCAGCAGCCAAGGCTTAAGGACAGGGGCTGAAGCTTTCTTT
CDR3 protein: CASSQGLRTGAEAFF

clone size: .
V gene: TRBV19
D gene: .
J gene: TRBJ1-2
CDR3 DNA: TGTGCCAGTGGTCTTGATCGGGCCGGGGGGCAAGGCTACACCTTC
CDR3 protein: CASGLDRAGGQGYTF

clone size: few
V gene: TRBV2
D gene: .
J gene: TRBJ2-7
CDR3 DNA: TGTGCCAGCAGTGCTGGGTCGGGTAACCACGAGCAGTACTTC
CDR3 protein: CASSAGSGNHEQYF

clone size: .
V gene: TRBV29-1
D gene: .
J gene: TRBJ1-2
CDR3 DNA: TGCAGCGTTGAGGCTCCTGCTAACTATGGCTACACCTTC
CDR3 protein: CSVEAPANYGYTF

clone size: .
V gene: TRBV15
D gene: TRBD1
J gene: TRBJ1-2
CDR3 DNA: TGTGCCACCAGCACGGACAGGGGAGGTATCTATGGCTACACCTTC
CDR3 protein: CATSTDRGGIYGYTF